The clone carrying this T cell receptor beta chain was seen more than once but under ten times. What it binds is unknown. This record comes from a study of response to subunit inactivated influenza vaccine. V was clipped by 4 bases and J by 2 bases, with 14 bases between them. This CDR3 contains 15 residues. CDR1 SGHTA and CDR2 FQGNSA come from the germline V gene. General study results and limits: The authors put forward the suggestion that each seasonal influenza vaccination may bring in only a limited number of new T cells.

TCRdb ran MiXCR on the RT-PCR reads and lists one entry per CDR3 protein. The sample holds roughly 630,000 distinct CDR3 sequences, about 14% seen once. V is TRBV7-2 and J is TRBJ2-5; D gene uncertain. This specimen was PBMCs from blood, taken about 14 days before vaccination. The TCR was taken from a man aged 45-65 years who received an inactivated influenza vaccine. This CDR3 is CASSSRPGSQETQYF. The CDR3 DNA is TGTGCCAGCAGCTCTAGGCCGGGTTCGCAAGAGACCCAGTACTTC. The full variable domain, rest sourced from reference TRBV7-2 and TRBJ2-5, is GAGVSQSPSNKVTEKGKDVELRCDPISGHTALYWYRQSLGQGLEFLIYFQGNSAPDKSGLPSDRFSAERTGGSVSTLTIQRTQQEDSAVYLCASSSRPGSQETQYFGPGTRLLVL.